The 32 T cell receptor beta chains below all came from one sample that was sequenced in a study of prognosis after radiotherapy for stage I lung cancer. The authors amplified TCR beta CDR3 from genomic DNA using two-round multiplex PCR. The use of primers specific to each TRBV and TRBJ gene characterized first-round PCR. TCRdb redid the calling of the multiplex PCR reads with MiXCR, one entry per CDR3 protein. The sample has over 20,000 distinct CDR3 sequences; around 36% are singletons. The sample here was PBMCs, taken before or after stereotactic body radiation therapy (not recorded which). Source of these receptors: a donor at least 50 years old with non-small cell lung cancer.

This clonotype has at least ten counts. This chain connects TRBV20-1 to TRBJ2-7; D is possibly TRBD2 (5 bases). Trimming removed 8 bases at V and 0 bases at J, with 8 bases between. Per germline, CDR1 DFQATT and CDR2 SNEGSKA (reference sequence). This CDR3 has 11 amino acids. CDR3 sequence (DNA): TGCAGTTCAGCGGACTCCTACGAGCAGTACTTC. This sequence encodes CSSADSYEQYF.

To note about this clonotype: A much larger clone sits a single nucleotide away, making a read error possible. This chain uses TRBV5-1 with TRBJ2-3; 8 bases line up with TRBD2. Per germline, CDR1 SGHRS and CDR2 YFSETQ. The ends lost 5 bases at V and 6 bases at J; junction bases unmatched: 8. The CDR3 has 14 residues. The CDR3 sequence is CASRWRLAPDTQYF. CDR3 DNA: TGCGCCAGCAGGTGGCGACTAGCGCCTGATACGCAGTATTTT.

This clonotype was seen many times. V is TRBV19 and J is TRBJ1-2; 7 bases agree with TRBD1. The CDR3 extends over 13 amino acids. V lost 2 bases and J lost 7; bases outside the gene matches: 4. The germline V gene has CDR1 LNHDA and CDR2 SQIVND (reference sequence). The CDR3 loop reads CASSIPGGGGYTF. CDR3 coding DNA: TGTGCCAGTAGTATACCAGGGGGAGGTGGCTACACCTTC.

The genes are TRBV20-1 and TRBJ1-3; D perhaps matches TRBD1 (6 bases). Germline V gene sequence: CDR1 DFQATT, CDR2 SNEGSKA (reference sequence). Trimming cost V 3 bases and J 8 bases, with 11 bases left between them. CDR3 length: 12 amino acids. The CDR3 spells CSASQGRDTIYF. DNA of the CDR3: TGCAGTGCTAGTCAGGGGCGAGACACCATATATTTT.

This clonotype has ten or more counts. The chain's CDR3 is CASSSRQSTDTQYF. The CDR3 DNA reads TGTGCCAGCAGCTCTAGACAGAGCACAGATACGCAGTATTTT. This chain joins TRBV11-3 and TRBJ2-3; weak D call: TRBD1 (5 bases). Trimming took off 4 bases at V and 0 bases at J, with 8 bases between the two ends. The germline V gene encodes CDR1 SGHNT and CDR2 YENEEA. The CDR3 length is 14 residues.

Details on this clonotype: A far larger clone is one base from this, pointing to a likely read error. The chain joins TRBV6-2 or TRBV6-3 to TRBJ2-1; 8 nucleotides line up with TRBD2. This CDR3 is built from 16 residues. J was trimmed by 10 bases and V by 5 bases; bases with no gene match: 16. CDR1 is MNHEY and CDR2 is SVGEGT in the germline V gene. CDR3 protein: CASSPRAAGVFYEQFF. Here the CDR3 DNA reads TGTGCCAGCAGTCCCCGGGCAGCGGGAGTCTTCTACGAGCAGTTCTTC.

The chain recombines TRBV28 with TRBJ1-2; D call uncertain. The V and J ends lost 5 bases and 2 bases respectively, with 15 bases between them. Germline CDR1 MDHEN, CDR2 SYDVKM. The CDR3 extends over 15 amino acids. The CDR3 DNA reads as TGTGCCAGCAGTCTTGAGGTGGCCAAAAACTATGGCTACACCTTC. Protein product: CASSLEVAKNYGYTF.

This clonotype was observed at least ten times. V usage is TRBV30 and J usage is TRBJ2-6; the D is unclear. Germline lookup yields CDR1 GTSNPN and CDR2 SVGIG (reference sequence). Trimming removed 2 bases at V and 1 base at J, with 6 bases between. The CDR3 contains 14 residues. This chain's CDR3 is CAWSTRSGANVLTF. The CDR3 nucleotides read TGTGCCTGGAGTACCCGATCTGGGGCCAACGTCCTGACTTTC.

Many counts were recorded for this clonotype. The chain uses TRBV19 and TRBJ2-1; tentative D call: TRBD1 (6 bases). This CDR3 contains 14 residues. Germline assignment: CDR1 LNHDA and CDR2 SQIVND (reference sequence). Trimming took off 4 bases at V and 1 base at J, with 8 bases between the two ends. The CDR3: CASSRQVSYNEQFF. As DNA, the CDR3 is TGTGCCAGTAGTAGACAGGTTTCCTACAATGAGCAGTTCTTC. The variable domain in full, completed from reference TRBV19 and TRBJ2-1, reads DGGITQSPKYLFRKEGQNVTLSCEQNLNHDAMYWYRQDPGQGLRLIYYSQIVNDFQKGDIAEGYSVSREKKESFPLTVTSAQKNPTAFYLCASSRQVSYNEQFFGPGTRLTVL.

This clonotype was counted ten times or more. The chain links TRBV11-3 to TRBJ1-1; possibly TRBD1 for D (5 bases). CDR1 and CDR2 from the germline V gene are SGHNT and YENEEA. There are 13 residues in the CDR3. V shed 0 bases and J shed 7 bases, with 9 bases lying between them. The CDR3 DNA reads TGTGCCAGCAGCTTAGAAGCCAGGGATGAAGCTTTCTTT. Translated, it gives CASSLEARDEAFF.

This clonotype came up a few times. The genes are TRBV20-1 and TRBJ1-4; maybe TRBD1 (6 bases). The V and J ends lost 1 base and 7 bases respectively, with 13 bases between them. The CDR3 loop spans 14 amino acids. CDR1 is DFQATT and CDR2 is SNEGSKA in the germline V gene (reference sequence). CDR3 protein: CSARGWGQAEKLFF. The CDR3 nucleotides are TGCAGTGCTAGAGGATGGGGGCAGGCTGAAAAACTGTTTTTT.

CDR3: CASSIDRRAGYGYTF. The CDR3 bases are TGTGCCAGTAGTATAGATCGGAGGGCAGGCTATGGCTACACCTTC. V usage is TRBV19 and J usage is TRBJ1-2; D gene unclear. Trimming removed 0 bases at V and 4 bases at J, with 12 bases between. The CDR3 covers 15 residues. Germline assignment: CDR1 LNHDA and CDR2 SQIVND (reference sequence). The full variable domain, with the rest looked up from reference TRBV19 and TRBJ1-2, is DGGITQSPKYLFRKEGQNVTLSCEQNLNHDAMYWYRQDPGQGLRLIYYSQIVNDFQKGDIAEGYSVSREKKESFPLTVTSAQKNPTAFYLCASSIDRRAGYGYTFGSGTRLTVV.

V is TRBV12-3 or TRBV12-4 and J is TRBJ2-7; no clear D gene. V lost 1 base, J lost 6 bases, and 10 bases lay in between. This CDR3 has 13 residues. The CDR3 is CASSLGLPAEQYF. For the CDR3, the DNA is TGTGCCAGCAGTTTAGGGCTCCCGGCCGAGCAGTACTTC.

The V gene is TRBV6-2 or TRBV6-3, the J gene TRBJ2-6; TRBD1 aligns across 11 bases. V shed 5 bases and J 3 bases; nucleotides not matched to a gene: 12. CDR1 is MNHEY, CDR2 SVGEGT, per germline. The CDR3 loop spans 19 amino acids. As DNA, the CDR3 is TGTGCCAGCAGTCCCATGTCAGGACAGGGGGCGCTTGGGGCCAACGTCCTGACTTTC. Translating it yields CASSPMSGQGALGANVLTF.

This clonotype was counted ten times or more. The rearrangement uses TRBV5-1 and TRBJ1-4, with 9 bases that match TRBD1. Trimming cost V 0 bases and J 8 bases; bases outside gene matches: 5. Germline-derived CDR1 and CDR2 are SGHRS and YFSETQ. The CDR3 is made up of 15 amino acids. CDR3 loop: CASSLGGTGKEKLFF. CDR3 in DNA: TGCGCCAGCAGCTTGGGTGGGACAGGGAAAGAAAAACTGTTTTTT.

J is TRBJ1-2 and V is TRBV28; D not certain. Germline values: CDR1 MDHEN, CDR2 SYDVKM. Trimming cost V 6 bases and J 4 bases, with 21 bases left between them. This CDR3 spans 16 amino acids. The CDR3: CASSPLSAERVYGYTF. The CDR3 bases are TGTGCCAGCAGCCCCCTATCTGCCGAACGGGTCTATGGCTACACCTTC.

Notes on this clonotype: A far larger clone is only one base removed, so a read error is likely. The CDR3 coding sequence is TGTGCCAGCATCCCGCGACTAGCGGGAGGGCTCGAGCAGTTCTTC. Translated: CASIPRLAGGLEQFF. The chain employs TRBV28 and TRBJ2-1; TRBD2 matches at 14 bases. With 7 bases clipped from V and 10 bases from J, the junction kept 9 bases outside the gene matches. This CDR3 has 15 amino acids. CDR1 is MDHEN and CDR2 is SYDVKM in the germline V gene.

The gene calls are TRBV3-1 and TRBJ1-1; D uncertain. Germline assignment: CDR1 LGHDT and CDR2 YNNKEL (reference sequence). The CDR3 sequence is 14 residues long. The V end was cut by 0 bases, the J end by 1 base, with 6 bases between. CDR3 in DNA: TGTGCCAGCAGCCAAGATTATAGGAACACTGAAGCTTTCTTT. Translating gives CASSQDYRNTEAFF. Looking up the rest from reference TRBV3-1 and TRBJ1-1 gives the full variable domain: DTAVSQTPKYLVTQMGNDKSIKCEQNLGHDTMYWYKQDSKKFLKIMFSYNNKELIINETVPNRFSPKSPDKAHLNLHINSLELGDSAVYFCASSQDYRNTEAFFGQGTRLTVV.

This clonotype has ten or more counts. The chain employs TRBV6-1 and TRBJ2-1; D not resolved. Germline V lookup: CDR1 MNHNS, CDR2 SASEGT. This CDR3 comprises 14 residues. Trimming took off 10 bases at V and 5 bases at J, with 18 bases between the two ends. The DNA of the CDR3 is TGTGCCACCAGAGCCTTCGGGCCCCACAATGAGCAGTTCTTC. Its translation: CATRAFGPHNEQFF.

Regarding this clonotype: A far larger clone lies a single base away; this is likely a read error. This rearrangement joins TRBV12-3 or TRBV12-4 to TRBJ2-5; the D is unclear. CDR3 length: 11 amino acids. Trimming shortened V by 1 base and J by 11 bases, and 8 bases separated the two germline ends. CDR3 bases: TGTGCCAGCAGTTTAGGCCATGAGCAGTACTTC. The encoded protein is CASSLGHEQYF.

This chain uses TRBV6-2 or TRBV6-3 with TRBJ1-2; maybe TRBD1 (5 bases). Trimming took 5 bases from V and 3 from J, leaving 13 bases between them. This CDR3 spans 14 amino acids. Germline CDR1 is MNHEY and CDR2 is SVGEGT. The CDR3, as DNA: TGTGCCAGCAGTGCCCTCGGGGGAGACTATGGCTACACCTTC. Its protein product is CASSALGGDYGYTF.

This clonotype was found many times. The rearrangement joins TRBV7-9 to TRBJ1-3; TRBD1 agrees at 10 bases. The length of the CDR3 is 15 residues. Trimming took 4 bases from V and 4 from J; bases not matched to a gene: 4. CDR1 and CDR2 from the germline V gene are SEHNR and FQNEAQ (reference sequence). The CDR3 DNA is TGTGCCAGCAGCTCGGGACAGGGGTTGGGAAACACCATATATTTT. Residues: CASSSGQGLGNTIYF.

This chain uses TRBV12-3 or TRBV12-4 with TRBJ1-2; a weak D match, TRBD1 (6 bases). The CDR3 is 15 residues long. V lost 2 bases and J lost 7, with 17 bases in between. The CDR3 DNA reads TGTGCCAGCAGTTTAAGTAGGGACATCCCCTGTGGCTACACCTTC. Amino acid sequence: CASSLSRDIPCGYTF.

To note about this clonotype: A read error likely explains this, since a far larger clone differs by one base. J is TRBJ2-3 and V is TRBV6-8; TRBD2 is a possible D gene (5 bases). The CDR3 runs to 14 residues. The germline gives CDR1 MNHGY, CDR2 SAAAGT. In DNA, the CDR3 is TGTACCAGCAGTGCGAGCGGCGGCACAGATACGCAGTATTTT. Its translation is CTSSASGGTDTQYF.

This clonotype has ten or more counts. The CDR3 DNA reads TGCAGTGCGGTGGCAGGGGGCTTTCGTAGCAATCAGCCCCAGCATTTT. This translates into CSAVAGGFRSNQPQHF. The chain recombines TRBV20-1 with TRBJ1-5; 8 nucleotides match TRBD1. The V and J ends lost 6 bases and 0 bases, in that order; junction bases with no gene match: 10. The CDR3 runs to 16 residues. The germline gives CDR1 DFQATT, CDR2 SNEGSKA (reference sequence).

This clonotype was picked up many times. This rearrangement joins TRBV28 to TRBJ2-7; TRBD2 is a possible D gene (7 bases). The CDR3 runs to 13 residues. Germline assignment: CDR1 MDHEN and CDR2 SYDVKM. Deletions cut 6 bases from V and 3 bases from J, with 12 bases between. Written as DNA, the CDR3 is TGTGCCAGCAGGGGAGGGGGAAACTACGAGCAGTACTTC. Amino acid sequence: CASRGGGNYEQYF.

This clonotype was picked up many times. V and J are TRBV4-1 and TRBJ1-1; TRBD1 matches 9 bases. This CDR3 is built from 17 residues. Germline V CDR1 and CDR2: MGHRA, YSYEKL. After removal of 3 bases from V and 2 bases from J, the junction contained 10 bases not matched to a gene. The CDR3 DNA follows: TGCGCCAGCAGCCAGGTAAACAGGGGGCCGGCTAACACTGAAGCTTTCTTT. Translation: CASSQVNRGPANTEAFF.

CDR3 coding DNA: TGCGCCAGCAGCCAACACACCAGGGGAGGGGAGCTGTTTTTT. Amino acid sequence: CASSQHTRGGELFF. The chain links TRBV4-1 to TRBJ2-2, with a possible D match to TRBD1 (6 bases). Between the trimmed V and J ends, which lost 2 bases and 8 bases, there was a span of 12 bases. This CDR3 contains 14 residues. Per germline, CDR1 MGHRA and CDR2 YSYEKL.

The CDR3 bases are TGTGCCTGGAGTCGGACAGATAATTCACCCCTCCACTTT. This codes for CAWSRTDNSPLHF. The chain has TRBV30 and TRBJ1-6; D perhaps matches TRBD1 (6 bases). CDR1 is GTSNPN, CDR2 SVGIG, per germline (reference sequence). The germline V and J ends were trimmed by 2 bases and 5 bases, with 7 bases remaining between them. CDR3 size: 13 residues.

This clonotype has ten or more counts. The chain uses TRBV9 and TRBJ1-1; 7 bases align to TRBD1. The CDR3 loop spans 14 amino acids. CDR1 is SGDLS and CDR2 is YYNGEE in the germline V gene. V dropped 0 bases and J dropped 10; count of bases not matched to a gene: 9. Here the CDR3 DNA reads TGTGCCAGCAGCGTAGGTCTGACAGGGATAGGAGCTTTCTTT. As protein: CASSVGLTGIGAFF.

This clonotype showed up many times. The chain uses TRBV15 and TRBJ2-7, with a weak D call TRBD1 (6 bases). The germline V and J ends were trimmed by 0 bases and 3 bases, with 12 bases remaining between them. The CDR3 runs to 15 residues. The germline V gene encodes CDR1 LNHNV and CDR2 YYDKDF (reference sequence). The CDR3 here is CATSRDGQGNYEQYF. DNA of the CDR3: TGTGCCACCAGCAGAGATGGGCAGGGGAACTACGAGCAGTACTTC.

About this clonotype: Given a much more abundant clone one base away, this may be a read error. V usage is TRBV14 and J usage is TRBJ2-1; no clear D. The CDR3 consists of 12 residues. V was pared by 7 bases and J by 6 bases, with 10 bases between. The germline gives CDR1 SGHDN, CDR2 FVKESK. CDR3 DNA: TGTGCCAGCACCCTGTGGGCCAATGAGCAGTTCTTC. It encodes CASTLWANEQFF.